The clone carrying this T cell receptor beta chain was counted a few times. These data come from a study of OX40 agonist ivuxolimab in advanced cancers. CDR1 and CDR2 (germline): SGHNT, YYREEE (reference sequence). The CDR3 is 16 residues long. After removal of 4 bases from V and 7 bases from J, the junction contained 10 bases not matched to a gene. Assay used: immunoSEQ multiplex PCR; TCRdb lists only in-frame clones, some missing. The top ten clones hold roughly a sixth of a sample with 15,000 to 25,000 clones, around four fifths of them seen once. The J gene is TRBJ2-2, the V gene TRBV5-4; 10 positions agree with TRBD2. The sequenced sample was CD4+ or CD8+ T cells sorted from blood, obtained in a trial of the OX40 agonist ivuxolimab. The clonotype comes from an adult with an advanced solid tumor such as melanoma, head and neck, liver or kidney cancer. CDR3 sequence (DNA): TGTGCCAGCAGCCCCTCCCTAGCGGGAGACGTCGGGGAGCTGTTTTTT. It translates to CASSPSLAGDVGELFF.